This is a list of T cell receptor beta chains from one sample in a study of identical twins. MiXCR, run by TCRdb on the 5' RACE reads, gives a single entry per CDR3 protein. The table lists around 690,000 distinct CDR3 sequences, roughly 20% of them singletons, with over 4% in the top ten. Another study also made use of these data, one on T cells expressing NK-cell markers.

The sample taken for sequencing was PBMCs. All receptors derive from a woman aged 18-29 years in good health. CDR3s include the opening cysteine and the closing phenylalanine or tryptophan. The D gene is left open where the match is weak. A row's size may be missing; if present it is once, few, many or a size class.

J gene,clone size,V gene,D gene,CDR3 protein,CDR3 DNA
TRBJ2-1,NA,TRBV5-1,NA,CASQVTPSYNEQFF,TGCGCCAGCCAGGTTACTCCCTCCTACAATGAGCAGTTCTTC
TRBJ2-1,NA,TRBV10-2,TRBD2,CASSDLGSSGRGEQFF,TGCGCCAGCAGTGACCTGGGGTCTAGCGGGAGAGGGGAGCAGTTCTTC
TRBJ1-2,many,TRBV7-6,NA,CASSPGDNNYGYTF,TGTGCCAGCAGCCCGGGGGACAACAATTATGGCTACACCTTC
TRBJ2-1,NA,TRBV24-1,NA,CATLGRGSNEQFF,TGTGCCACCCTAGGACGGGGCTCCAATGAGCAGTTCTTC
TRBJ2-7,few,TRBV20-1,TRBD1,CSARTQGNEQYF,TGCAGTGCTAGAACACAGGGGAACGAGCAGTACTTC
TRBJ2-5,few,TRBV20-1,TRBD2,CSAWTRYQETQYF,TGCAGTGCTTGGACTAGATACCAAGAGACCCAGTACTTC
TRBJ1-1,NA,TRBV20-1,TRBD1,CSATQGAENTEAFF,TGCAGTGCTACGCAGGGGGCAGAGAACACTGAAGCTTTCTTT
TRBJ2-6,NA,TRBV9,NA,CASSGGQISGANVLTF,TGTGCCAGCAGCGGAGGACAAATCTCTGGGGCCAACGTCCTGACTTTC
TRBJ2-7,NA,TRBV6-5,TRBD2,CASSYSWEGYEQYF,TGTGCCAGCAGTTACTCGTGGGAGGGCTACGAGCAGTACTTC
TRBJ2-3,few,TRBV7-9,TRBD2,CASSLGTSGDTDTQYF,TGTGCCAGCAGCTTAGGCACTAGCGGGGACACAGATACGCAGTATTTT
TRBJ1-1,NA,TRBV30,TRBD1,CAWTDPRGQGNEAFF,TGTGCCTGGACCGATCCTAGGGGACAGGGGAATGAAGCTTTCTTT
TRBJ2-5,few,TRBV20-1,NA,CSAPTSGVETQYF,TGCAGCGCCCCCACCTCGGGAGTGGAGACCCAGTACTTC
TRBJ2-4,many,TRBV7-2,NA,CASSLGRGRAQNIQYF,TGTGCCAGCAGCTTAGGACGGGGACGGGCGCAAAACATTCAGTACTTC
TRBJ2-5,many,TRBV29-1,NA,CSVGGLQETQYF,TGCAGCGTTGGAGGGTTACAAGAGACCCAGTACTTC
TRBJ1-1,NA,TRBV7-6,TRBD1,CASSSNRGRDTEAFF,TGTGCCAGCAGCTCGAACAGGGGACGGGATACTGAAGCTTTCTTT
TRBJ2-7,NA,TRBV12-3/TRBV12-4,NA,CASSFLATGASHEQYF,TGTGCCAGCAGTTTCCTAGCGACAGGCGCTTCCCACGAGCAGTACTTC
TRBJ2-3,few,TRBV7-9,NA,CASSPDWMDTQYF,TGTGCCAGCAGCCCGGACTGGATGGATACGCAGTATTTT
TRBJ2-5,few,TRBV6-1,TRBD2,CASSEASGGNKRDQYF,TGTGCCAGCAGTGAAGCCAGCGGGGGGAACAAGAGAGACCAGTACTTC
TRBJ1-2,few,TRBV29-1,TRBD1,CSVGEGASYGYTF,TGCAGCGTTGGGGAGGGGGCAAGTTATGGCTACACCTTC
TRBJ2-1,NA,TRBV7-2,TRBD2,CASSLELADSYNEQFF,TGTGCCAGCAGCTTAGAACTAGCGGATTCTTACAATGAGCAGTTCTTC
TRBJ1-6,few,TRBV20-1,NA,CSAQGAYNSPLHF,TGCAGTGCGCAGGGTGCCTATAATTCACCCCTCCACTTT
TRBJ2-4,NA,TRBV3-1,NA,CASTLQRPAKNIQYF,TGTGCCAGCACCCTCCAGAGACCAGCCAAAAACATTCAGTACTTC
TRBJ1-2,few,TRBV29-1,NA,CSVEDREAVNYGYTF,TGCAGCGTTGAAGATAGGGAGGCAGTTAACTATGGCTACACCTTC
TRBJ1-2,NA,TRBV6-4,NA,CASSETGDYGYTF,TGTGCCAGCAGTGAGACGGGGGACTATGGCTACACCTTC
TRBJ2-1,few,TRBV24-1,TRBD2,CATSGHSAGEGNEQFF,TGTGCCACCAGTGGCCATTCAGCGGGAGAGGGTAATGAGCAGTTCTTC
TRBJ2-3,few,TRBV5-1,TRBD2,CASMGAGETDTQYF,TGCGCCAGCATGGGAGCGGGGGAAACAGATACGCAGTATTTT
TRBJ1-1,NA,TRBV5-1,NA,CASSFADTEAFF,TGCGCCAGCAGCTTTGCGGACACTGAAGCTTTCTTT
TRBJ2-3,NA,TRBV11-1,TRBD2,CASSLLAGVGDTQYF,TGTGCCAGCAGCTTACTAGCGGGAGTAGGGGATACGCAGTATTTT
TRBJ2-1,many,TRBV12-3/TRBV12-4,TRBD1,CASSLRGTGIYEQFF,TGTGCCAGCAGTTTAAGGGGGACAGGGATCTATGAGCAGTTCTTC
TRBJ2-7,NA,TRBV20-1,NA,CSASDGKSYEQYF,TGCAGTGCTAGTGACGGGAAGTCCTACGAGCAGTACTTC
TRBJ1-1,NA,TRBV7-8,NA,CASSARASGEAFF,TGTGCCAGCAGCGCACGGGCCTCCGGAGAAGCTTTCTTT
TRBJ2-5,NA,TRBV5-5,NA,CASSLSGPDLGTQYF,TGTGCCAGCAGCCTGAGCGGACCGGACCTTGGGACCCAGTACTTC
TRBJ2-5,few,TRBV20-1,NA,CSARAQETQYF,TGCAGTGCTAGAGCCCAAGAGACCCAGTACTTC
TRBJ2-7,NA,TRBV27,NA,CASSIPPRRGGHYEQYF,TGTGCCAGCAGTATACCCCCTCGGAGGGGGGGCCACTACGAGCAGTACTTC
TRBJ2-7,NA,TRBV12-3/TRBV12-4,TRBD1,CASGDRGIKRESYEQYF,TGTGCCAGCGGGGACAGGGGGATAAAGCGGGAATCCTACGAGCAGTACTTC
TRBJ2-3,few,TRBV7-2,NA,CASSFWGGSTDTQYF,TGTGCCAGCAGCTTTTGGGGCGGGAGCACAGATACGCAGTATTTT
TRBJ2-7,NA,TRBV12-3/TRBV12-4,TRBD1,CASSGSRGSRREQYF,TGTGCCAGCAGTGGAAGCAGGGGGTCTCGGCGCGAGCAGTACTTC
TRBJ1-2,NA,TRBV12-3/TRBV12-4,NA,CASSLRGNVNGYTF,TGTGCCAGCAGTTTAAGGGGTAACGTAAATGGCTACACCTTC
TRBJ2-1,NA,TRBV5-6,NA,CASSNLQGTGGEQFF,TGTGCCAGCAGCAACTTACAGGGAACGGGGGGTGAGCAGTTCTTC
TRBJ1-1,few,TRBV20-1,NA,CSASPQGDTEAFF,TGCAGTGCTAGTCCCCAGGGTGACACTGAAGCTTTCTTT
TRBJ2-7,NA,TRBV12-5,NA,CASGLVGGAAYEQYF,TGTGCTAGTGGTTTGGTCGGGGGAGCCGCCTACGAGCAGTACTTC
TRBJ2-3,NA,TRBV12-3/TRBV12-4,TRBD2,CASSPSGASTDTQYF,TGTGCCAGCAGTCCTAGCGGTGCTAGCACAGATACGCAGTATTTT
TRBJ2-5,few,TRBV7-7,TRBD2,CASSPRTSGGTQETQYF,TGTGCCAGCAGCCCGAGGACTAGCGGGGGAACACAAGAGACCCAGTACTTC
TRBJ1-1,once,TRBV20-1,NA,CSTRGGSAEAFF,TGCAGTACCCGGGGGGGGTCCGCTGAAGCTTTCTTT
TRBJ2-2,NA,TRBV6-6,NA,CASSYPGAGELFF,TGTGCCAGCAGTTACCCCGGGGCCGGGGAGCTGTTTTTT
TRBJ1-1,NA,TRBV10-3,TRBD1,CASYPLTGSDLMNTEAFF,TGTGCCTCTTACCCATTGACAGGGTCGGACCTAATGAACACTGAAGCTTTCTTT
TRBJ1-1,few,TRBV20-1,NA,CSARDGGRGGTEAFF,TGCAGTGCTAGAGATGGGGGCAGGGGAGGCACTGAAGCTTTCTTT
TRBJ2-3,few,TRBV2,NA,CASSAGQTISTDTQYF,TGTGCCAGCAGTGCGGGACAAACGATCAGCACAGATACGCAGTATTTT
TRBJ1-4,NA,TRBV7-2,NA,CASSLRGNNEKLFF,TGTGCCAGCAGCTTAAGGGGCAATAACGAAAAACTGTTTTTT
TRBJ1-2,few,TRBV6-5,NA,CASSYGVGVYGYTF,TGTGCCAGCAGTTACGGGGTGGGAGTCTATGGCTACACCTTC
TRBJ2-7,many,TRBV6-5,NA,CASRDPIYEQYF,TGTGCCAGCAGAGACCCCATCTACGAGCAGTACTTC